Listed below are T cell receptor beta chains from one sample, sequenced in a study of response to subunit inactivated influenza vaccine. TCRdb re-called the RT-PCR reads through MiXCR, storing one row per CDR3 protein. The sample has about 520,000 distinct CDR3 sequences; around 25% are singletons. The starting material was CD4+ T cells sorted from PBMCs, obtained approximately 5 days after vaccination. Source of these receptors: a man aged 50 to 59 who received an inactivated influenza vaccine. Both conserved end residues are part of each CDR3. Each record gives: V gene, clone size, CDR3 length, J gene, D gene, CDR3 DNA, CDR3 protein. D genes are given only for firm matches. Rows give clone size only sometimes, using once, few, many, or a class for an expanded clone.

TRBV12-3/TRBV12-4	-	13	TRBJ2-2	-	TGTGCAATCGGCGGACCCAACCGTCGGGAGCTGTTTTTT	CAIGGPNRRELFF
TRBV7-3	few	13	TRBJ2-5	-	TGTGCCAGCAGCTTCAGGAACCAAGAGACCCAGTACTTC	CASSFRNQETQYF
TRBV28	few	11	TRBJ1-6	-	TGTGCCAGCAGTTTTAATTCACCCCTCCACTTT	CASSFNSPLHF
TRBV29-1	few	14	TRBJ1-1	TRBD1	TGCAGCGTTGTTCGGGACAGGGTCAAGACTGAAGCTTTCTTT	CSVVRDRVKTEAFF
TRBV20-1	-	13	TRBJ2-3	TRBD2	TGCGGGGCTAGAGCGGGGGGGCCAGATACGCAGTATTTT	CGARAGGPDTQYF
TRBV11-2	few	17	TRBJ2-3	-	TGTGCCAGCAGCTTATATGGCGGGGTCGGAAGCACAGATACGCAGTATTTT	CASSLYGGVGSTDTQYF
TRBV10-3	-	13	TRBJ2-3	TRBD1	TGTGCCATCAGACCGGGACAGGGAGATACGCAGTATTTT	CAIRPGQGDTQYF
TRBV29-1	few	17	TRBJ1-5	-	TGCAGCGTTCTGCCCCCCCAGGACACCGAAATCAATCAGCCCCAGCATTTT	CSVLPPQDTEINQPQHF
TRBV9	few	16	TRBJ2-3	TRBD2	TGTGCCAGCAGCGTTGTCCCTAGCGGGGCGGGGAATACGCAGTATTTT	CASSVVPSGAGNTQYF
TRBV5-5	-	17	TRBJ2-7	TRBD1	TGTGCCAGCAGCGCCGGGTGGTCCGGGACAGCGACCTACGAGCAGTACTTC	CASSAGWSGTATYEQYF
TRBV7-9	-	15	TRBJ2-3	TRBD1	TGTGCCAGCACCCCACAGGGGGCTGTAACAGATACGCAGTATTTT	CASTPQGAVTDTQYF
TRBV20-1	-	18	TRBJ2-6	TRBD2	TGCAGTGCTTTTGGCCCCGGACTAGCGGGAGAGTCGGCCAACGTCCTGACTTTC	CSAFGPGLAGESANVLTF
TRBV7-8	-	14	TRBJ1-6	-	TGTGCCAGCAGCACCGTGGGTGGGGGTTCACCCCTCCACTTT	CASSTVGGGSPLHF
TRBV6-1	-	13	TRBJ1-2	-	TGTGCCAGCAGTGAAGGTCAGTTCTATGGCTACACCTTC	CASSEGQFYGYTF
TRBV3-1	-	16	TRBJ2-3	-	TGTGCCAGCAGCCAAGATGGCAGGACAATCCCGGATACGCAGTATTTT	CASSQDGRTIPDTQYF
TRBV12-3/TRBV12-4	few	15	TRBJ2-1	-	TGTGCCAGCAGTAAGACGATAGGCTCCTACAATGAGCAGTTCTTC	CASSKTIGSYNEQFF
TRBV7-2	-	15	TRBJ2-1	-	TGTGCCAGCAGCTTAATCGGTAGCTCCTACAATGAGCAGTTCTTC	CASSLIGSSYNEQFF
TRBV5-6	-	20	TRBJ2-3	TRBD2	TGTGCCAGCAGCCGACGCCTTGGACTAGCGGGAGTGGATCGCACAGATACGCAGTATTTT	CASSRRLGLAGVDRTDTQYF
TRBV7-2	-	16	TRBJ2-7	TRBD2	TGTGCCAGCAGCCTAGCTGGAGCGGGAGTAGGGTACGAGCAGTACTTC	CASSLAGAGVGYEQYF
TRBV5-1	-	16	TRBJ2-6	-	TGCGCCAGCAGCTTGGGGGGACGCTCTGGGGCCAACGTCCTGACTTTC	CASSLGGRSGANVLTF
TRBV5-1	-	16	TRBJ2-1	TRBD2	TGCGCCAGCAGCCCGGCCGGGACTAGTTACATCTGGGAGCAGTTCTTC	CASSPAGTSYIWEQFF
TRBV5-1	-	15	TRBJ2-1	TRBD1	TGCGCCAGCAGCACAACCGGGACAGGGTTTGGAGAGCAGTTCTTC	CASSTTGTGFGEQFF